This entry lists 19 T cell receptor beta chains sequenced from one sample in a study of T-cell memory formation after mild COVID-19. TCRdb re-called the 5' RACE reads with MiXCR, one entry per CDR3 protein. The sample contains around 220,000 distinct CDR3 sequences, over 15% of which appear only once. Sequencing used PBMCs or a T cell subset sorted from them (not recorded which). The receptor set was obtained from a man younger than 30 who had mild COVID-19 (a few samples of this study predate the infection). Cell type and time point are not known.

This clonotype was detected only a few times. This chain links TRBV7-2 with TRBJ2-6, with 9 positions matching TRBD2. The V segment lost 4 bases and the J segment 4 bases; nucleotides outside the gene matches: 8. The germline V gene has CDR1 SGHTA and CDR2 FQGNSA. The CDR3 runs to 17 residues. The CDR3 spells CASSSRGGGTGANVLTF. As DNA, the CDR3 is TGTGCCAGCAGCTCCCGCGGGGGGGGAACCGGGGCCAACGTCCTGACTTTC. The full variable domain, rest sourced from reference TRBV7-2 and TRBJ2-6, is GAGVSQSPSNKVTEKGKDVELRCDPISGHTALYWYRQSLGQGLEFLIYFQGNSAPDKSGLPSDRFSAERTGGSVSTLTIQRTQQEDSAVYLCASSSRGGGTGANVLTFGAGSRLTVL.

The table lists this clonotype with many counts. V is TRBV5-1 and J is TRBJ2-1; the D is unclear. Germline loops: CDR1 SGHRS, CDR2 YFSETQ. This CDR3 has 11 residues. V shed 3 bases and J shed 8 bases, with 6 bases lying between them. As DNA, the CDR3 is TGCGCCAGCAGCTCACGGGATGAGCAGTTCTTC. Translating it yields CASSSRDEQFF.

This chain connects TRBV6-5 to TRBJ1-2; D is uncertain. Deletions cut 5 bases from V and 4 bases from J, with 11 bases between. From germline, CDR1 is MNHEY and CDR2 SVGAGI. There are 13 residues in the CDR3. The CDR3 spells CASSDPETYGYTF. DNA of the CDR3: TGTGCCAGCAGTGATCCCGAAACCTATGGCTACACCTTC.

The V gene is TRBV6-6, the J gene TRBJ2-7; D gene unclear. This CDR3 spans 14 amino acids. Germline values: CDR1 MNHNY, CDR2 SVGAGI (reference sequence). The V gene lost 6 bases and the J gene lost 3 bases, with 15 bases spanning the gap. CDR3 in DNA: TGTGCCAGCAGCCAAATAAGGGTGAGCTACGAGCAGTACTTC. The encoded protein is CASSQIRVSYEQYF.

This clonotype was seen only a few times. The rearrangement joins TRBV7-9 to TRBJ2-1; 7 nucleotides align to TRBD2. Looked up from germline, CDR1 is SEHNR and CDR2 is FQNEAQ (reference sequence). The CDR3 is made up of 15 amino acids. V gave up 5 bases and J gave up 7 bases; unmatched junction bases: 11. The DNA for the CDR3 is TGTGCCAGCAGCCGCGGGGGACCCCCAGGTAATGAGCAGTTCTTC. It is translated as CASSRGGPPGNEQFF.

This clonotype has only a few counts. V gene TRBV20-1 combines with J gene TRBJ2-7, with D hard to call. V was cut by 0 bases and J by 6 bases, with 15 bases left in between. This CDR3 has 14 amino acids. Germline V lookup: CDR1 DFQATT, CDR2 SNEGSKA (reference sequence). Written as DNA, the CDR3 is TGCAGTGCTAGAGATCCCCGCGCCCACGGCGAGCAGTACTTC. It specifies CSARDPRAHGEQYF.

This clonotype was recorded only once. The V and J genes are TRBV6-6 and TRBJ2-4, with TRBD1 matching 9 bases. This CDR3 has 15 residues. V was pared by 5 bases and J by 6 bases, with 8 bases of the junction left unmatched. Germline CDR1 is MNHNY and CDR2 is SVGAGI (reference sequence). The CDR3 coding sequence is TGTGCCAGCAGTCCCCGGGACAGGGTGGGAAACATTCAGTACTTC. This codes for CASSPRDRVGNIQYF.

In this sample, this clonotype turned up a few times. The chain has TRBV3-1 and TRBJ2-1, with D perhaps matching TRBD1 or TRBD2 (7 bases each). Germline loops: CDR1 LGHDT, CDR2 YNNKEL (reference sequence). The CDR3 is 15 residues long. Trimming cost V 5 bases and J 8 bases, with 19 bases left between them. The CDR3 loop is CASSDTQGRADEQFF. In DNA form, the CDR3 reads TGTGCCAGCAGCGACACACAGGGGAGGGCGGATGAGCAGTTCTTC.

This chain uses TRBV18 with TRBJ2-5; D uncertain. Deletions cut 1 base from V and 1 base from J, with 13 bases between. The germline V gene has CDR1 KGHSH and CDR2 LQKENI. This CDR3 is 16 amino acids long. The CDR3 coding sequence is TGTGCCAGCTCACCACGGCCGTTGGGGATCCAAGAGACCCAGTACTTC. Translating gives CASSPRPLGIQETQYF. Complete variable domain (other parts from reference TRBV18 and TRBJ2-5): NAGVMQNPRHLVRRRGQEARLRCSPMKGHSHVYWYRQLPEEGLKFMVYLQKENIIDESGMPKERFSAEFPKEGPSILRIQQVVRGDSAAYFCASSPRPLGIQETQYFGPGTRLLVL.

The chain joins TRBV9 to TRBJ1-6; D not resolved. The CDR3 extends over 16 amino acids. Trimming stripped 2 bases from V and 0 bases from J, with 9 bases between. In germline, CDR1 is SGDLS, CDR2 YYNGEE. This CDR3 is CASSVSGSSYNSPLHF. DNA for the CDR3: TGTGCCAGCAGCGTTTCGGGGAGCTCCTATAATTCACCCCTCCACTTT.

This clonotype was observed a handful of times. The CDR3 bases are TGTGCCAGCAGTTACACCGGGACAGGGGGTCTGACCCAGTACTTC. Its translation is CASSYTGTGGLTQYF. The rearrangement uses TRBV6-6 and TRBJ2-5, with 11 nucleotides matching TRBD1. Trimming at V came to 2 bases and at J to 7 bases, leaving 6 bases not matched to a gene. CDR1 is MNHNY, CDR2 SVGAGI, per germline (reference sequence). The CDR3 loop spans 15 amino acids.

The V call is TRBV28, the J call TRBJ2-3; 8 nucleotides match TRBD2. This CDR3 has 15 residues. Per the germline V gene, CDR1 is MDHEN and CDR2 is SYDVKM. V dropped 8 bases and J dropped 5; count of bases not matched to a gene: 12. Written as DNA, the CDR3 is TGTGCCAGCGGGGGCGGCGGGGGGCCGATAGATACGCAGTATTTT. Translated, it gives CASGGGGGPIDTQYF.

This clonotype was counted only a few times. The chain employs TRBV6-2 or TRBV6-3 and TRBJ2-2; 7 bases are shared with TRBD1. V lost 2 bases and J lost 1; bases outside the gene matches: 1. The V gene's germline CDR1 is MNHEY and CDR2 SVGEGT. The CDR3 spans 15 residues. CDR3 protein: CASSYRQGNTGELFF. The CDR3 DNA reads TGTGCCAGCAGTTACCGACAGGGGAACACCGGGGAGCTGTTTTTT.

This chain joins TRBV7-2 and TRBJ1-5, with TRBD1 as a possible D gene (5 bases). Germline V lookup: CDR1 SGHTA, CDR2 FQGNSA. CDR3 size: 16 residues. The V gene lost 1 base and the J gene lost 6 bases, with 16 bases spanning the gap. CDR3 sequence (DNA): TGTGCCAGCAGCTTAGGGCCCCCAGGGAGAGGTCAGCCCCAGCATTTT. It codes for CASSLGPPGRGQPQHF.

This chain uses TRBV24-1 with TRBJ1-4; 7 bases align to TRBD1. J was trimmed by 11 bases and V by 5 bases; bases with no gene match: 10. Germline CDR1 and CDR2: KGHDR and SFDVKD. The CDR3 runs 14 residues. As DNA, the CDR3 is TGTGCCACCAGTGTTGACAGGGAGGAGGAGAAACTGTTTTTT. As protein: CATSVDREEEKLFF.

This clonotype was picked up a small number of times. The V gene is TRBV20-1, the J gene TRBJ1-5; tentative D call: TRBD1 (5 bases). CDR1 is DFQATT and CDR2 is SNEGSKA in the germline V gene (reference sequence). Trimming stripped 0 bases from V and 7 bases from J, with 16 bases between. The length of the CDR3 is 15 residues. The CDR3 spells CSARDHLRGEQPQHF. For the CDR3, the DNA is TGCAGTGCTAGAGATCATTTGAGGGGTGAGCAGCCCCAGCATTTT.

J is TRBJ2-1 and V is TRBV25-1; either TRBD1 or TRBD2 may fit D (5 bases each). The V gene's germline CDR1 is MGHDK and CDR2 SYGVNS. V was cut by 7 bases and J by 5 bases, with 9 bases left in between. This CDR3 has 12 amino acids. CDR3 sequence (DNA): TGTGCCAGCACCCCGGGGCACAATGAGCAGTTCTTC. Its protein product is CASTPGHNEQFF.

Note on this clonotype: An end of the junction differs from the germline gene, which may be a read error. CDR3 protein: CASSVTRDRRNEKRFF. The CDR3 DNA sequence: TGTGCCAGCAGCGTAACCCGGGACAGAAGAAATGAAAAACGGTTTTTT. V usage is TRBV9 and J usage is TRBJ1-4; 7 nucleotides align to TRBD1. The CDR3 has 16 residues. The germline V gene encodes CDR1 SGDLS and CDR2 YYNGEE.

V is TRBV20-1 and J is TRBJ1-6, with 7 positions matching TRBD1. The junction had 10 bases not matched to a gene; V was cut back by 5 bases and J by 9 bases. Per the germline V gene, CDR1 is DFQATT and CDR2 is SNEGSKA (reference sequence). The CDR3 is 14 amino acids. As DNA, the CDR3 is TGCAGTGCTTGGAAGGGGGCGCAAAGTTCACCCCTCCACTTT. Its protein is CSAWKGAQSSPLHF.